These 4 T cell receptor beta chains came from one sample sequenced in a study of T-cell reconstitution after alpha-beta-depleted transplantation in children. Researchers prepared the TCRbeta library using unique molecular identifiers, the study reports. Via MiXCR, TCRdb re-called the PCR reads, giving one row per CDR3 protein. The table shows 250,000 to 350,000 distinct CDR3 sequences, with approximately 9.6% occurring only once. Specimen: PBMCs from the stem cell graft donor, collected from the stem cell graft. Receptor source: a human donor who donated a stem cell graft to a child with SCID.

This clonotype appeared a few times. The chain is built from TRBV6-1 and TRBJ1-1; TRBD1 agrees at 7 bases. Germline trimming cut 4 bases from V and 4 bases from J; bases unmatched to any gene: 3. Germline V gene data show CDR1 as MNHNS and CDR2 as SASEGT. CDR3 length equals 13 residues. As DNA, the CDR3 is TGTGCCAGCAGTGTCGGGACAGCCACTGAAGCTTTCTTT. Residues: CASSVGTATEAFF.

This clonotype was counted only a few times. Given a much more abundant clone one base away, this may be a read error. The chain uses TRBV20-1 and TRBJ2-7; TRBD1 matches 9 bases. Germline V gives CDR1 DFQATT, CDR2 SNEGSKA (reference sequence). The CDR3 has 17 residues. In nucleotides, the CDR3 is TGCTGTGCTAAACGGAGCCCGGGACAGGGTGTCCCCTACGAGCAGTACTTC. Encoded protein: CCAKRSPGQGVPYEQYF.

A few counts support this clonotype. The V gene is TRBV20-1, the J gene TRBJ2-2; D gene uncertain. V was pared by 6 bases and J by 5 bases, with 19 bases between. CDR1 DFQATT and CDR2 SNEGSKA come from the germline V gene (reference sequence). The CDR3 loop spans 15 amino acids. CDR3 loop: CSAQATISRTGELFF. CDR3 nucleotides: TGCAGTGCCCAGGCGACGATTTCGAGGACCGGGGAGCTGTTTTTT.

The chain recombines TRBV4-2 with TRBJ2-4; D call uncertain. The CDR3 sequence is 16 residues long. V was pared by 0 bases and J by 3 bases, with 12 bases between. Germline CDR1 and CDR2: LGHNA and YNFKEQ. The CDR3 DNA sequence: TGTGCCAGCAGCCAAGATCGAGAACGGGTCAAAAACATTCAGTACTTC. Protein product: CASSQDRERVKNIQYF.